The entry that follows covers one TCR beta chain sequence. The antigen is undetermined. This sample was included in a study of monozygotic twins with inflammatory bowel disease. Whole blood supplied total RNA, and T cells were not sorted. CDR1 is SGHTA and CDR2 is FQGNSA in the germline V gene. The CDR3 contains 14 residues. TCRdb reanalyzed the 5' RACE reads, giving one entry per CDR3 protein sequence and no DNA. The table for this sample gives 80,000 or so distinct CDR3 sequences. Whole-study results and caveats: Healthy twins showed more clonotype sharing with others than IBD patients, especially patients with disease activity.

The clonotype was recovered from a human donor with ulcerative colitis or Crohn's disease, or a healthy co-twin of an affected twin (not recorded which). Sequences were obtained from blood. The chain is built from TRBV7-2 and TRBJ1-1. The CDR3 loop is CASSLGPVSGKAFF.